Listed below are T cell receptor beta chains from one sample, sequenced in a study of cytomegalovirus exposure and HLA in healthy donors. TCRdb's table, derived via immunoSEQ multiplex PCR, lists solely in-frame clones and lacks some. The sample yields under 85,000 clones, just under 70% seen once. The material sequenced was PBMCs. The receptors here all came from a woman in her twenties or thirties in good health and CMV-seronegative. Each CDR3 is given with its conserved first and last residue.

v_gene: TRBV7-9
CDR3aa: CASSTRTGGETQYF

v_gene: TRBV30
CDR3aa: CAKPSAGYGYTF

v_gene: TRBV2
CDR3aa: CASIEGVGGGYTF

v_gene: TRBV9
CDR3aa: CASSVGTSGGTDTQYF

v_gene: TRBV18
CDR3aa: CASSPLDRVAQPQHF

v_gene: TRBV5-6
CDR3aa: CASSLDRARNQPQHF

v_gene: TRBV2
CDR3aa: CASSGQVSGELFF

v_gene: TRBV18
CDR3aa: CASSPPQGPGTEAFF

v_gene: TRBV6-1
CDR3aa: CASSGQGRSYEQYF

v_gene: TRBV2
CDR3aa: CASSRGGEGNSPLHF